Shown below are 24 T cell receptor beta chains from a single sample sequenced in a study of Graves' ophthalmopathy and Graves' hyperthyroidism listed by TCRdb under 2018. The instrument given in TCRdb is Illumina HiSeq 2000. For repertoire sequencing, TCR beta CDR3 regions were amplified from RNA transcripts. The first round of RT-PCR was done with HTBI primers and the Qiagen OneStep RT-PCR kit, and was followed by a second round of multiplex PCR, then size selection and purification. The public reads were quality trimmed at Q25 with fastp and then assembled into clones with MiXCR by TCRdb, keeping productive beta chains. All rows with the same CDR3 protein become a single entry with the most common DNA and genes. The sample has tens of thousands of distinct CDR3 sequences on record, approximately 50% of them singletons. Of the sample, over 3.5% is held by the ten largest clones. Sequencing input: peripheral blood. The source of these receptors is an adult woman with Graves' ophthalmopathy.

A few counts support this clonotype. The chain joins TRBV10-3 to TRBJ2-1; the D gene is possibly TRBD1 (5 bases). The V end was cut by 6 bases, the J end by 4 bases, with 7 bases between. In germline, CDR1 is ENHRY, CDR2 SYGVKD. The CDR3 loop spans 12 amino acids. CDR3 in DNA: TGTGCCATCAGCCAGGGTTACAATGAGCAGTTCTTC. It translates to CAISQGYNEQFF.

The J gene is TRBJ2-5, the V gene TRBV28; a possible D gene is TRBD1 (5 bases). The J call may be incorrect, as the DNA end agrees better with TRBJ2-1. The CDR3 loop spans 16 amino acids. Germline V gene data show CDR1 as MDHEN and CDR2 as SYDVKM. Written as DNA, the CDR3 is TGTGCCAGCACCTCCTCTGGGGCCCCATCGGCCGATGAGCAGTTCTTC. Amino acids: CASTSSGAPSADEQFF.

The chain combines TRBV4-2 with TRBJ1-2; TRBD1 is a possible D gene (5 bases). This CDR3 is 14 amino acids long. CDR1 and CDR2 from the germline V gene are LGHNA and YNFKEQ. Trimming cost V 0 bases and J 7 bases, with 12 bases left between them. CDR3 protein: CASSQDPSGFGYTF. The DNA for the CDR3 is TGTGCCAGCAGCCAAGACCCATCAGGGTTTGGCTACACCTTC.

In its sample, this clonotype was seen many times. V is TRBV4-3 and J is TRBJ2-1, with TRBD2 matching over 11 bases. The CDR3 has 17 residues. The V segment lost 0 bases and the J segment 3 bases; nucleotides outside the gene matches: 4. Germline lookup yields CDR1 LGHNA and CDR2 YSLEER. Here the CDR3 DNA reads TGCGCCAGCAGCCAAGATCTGGGGACTAGCGGCTACAATGAGCAGTTCTTC. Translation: CASSQDLGTSGYNEQFF.

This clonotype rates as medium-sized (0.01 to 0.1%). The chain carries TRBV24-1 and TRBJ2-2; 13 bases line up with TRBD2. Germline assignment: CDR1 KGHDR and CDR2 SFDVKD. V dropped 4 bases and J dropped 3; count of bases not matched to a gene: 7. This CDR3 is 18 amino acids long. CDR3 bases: TGTGCCACCAGTGAGGCGGGACTAGCGGGACGTGACACCGGGGAGCTGTTTTTT. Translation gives CATSEAGLAGRDTGELFF.

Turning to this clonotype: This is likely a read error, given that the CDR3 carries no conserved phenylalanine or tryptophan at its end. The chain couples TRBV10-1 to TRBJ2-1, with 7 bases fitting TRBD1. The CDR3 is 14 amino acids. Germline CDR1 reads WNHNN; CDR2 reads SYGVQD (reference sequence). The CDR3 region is CACRGGRYYNEQFS. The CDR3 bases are TGCGCCTGCAGAGGGGGCCGGTACTACAATGAGCAGTTCTCC.

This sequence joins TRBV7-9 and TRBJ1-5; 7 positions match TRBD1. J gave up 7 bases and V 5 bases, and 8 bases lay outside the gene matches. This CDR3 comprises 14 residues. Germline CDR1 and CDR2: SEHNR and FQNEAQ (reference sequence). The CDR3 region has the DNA TGTGCCAGCAGCCGCACAGGGGAGGAACAGCCCCAGCATTTT. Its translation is CASSRTGEEQPQHF.

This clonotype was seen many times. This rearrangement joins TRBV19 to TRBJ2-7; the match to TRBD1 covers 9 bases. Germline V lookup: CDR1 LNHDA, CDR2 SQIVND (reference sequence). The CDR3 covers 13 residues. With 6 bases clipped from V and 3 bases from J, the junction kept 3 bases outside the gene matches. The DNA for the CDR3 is TGTGCCAGTAGGGGACAGGGAGGCTACGAGCAGTACTTC. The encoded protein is CASRGQGGYEQYF.

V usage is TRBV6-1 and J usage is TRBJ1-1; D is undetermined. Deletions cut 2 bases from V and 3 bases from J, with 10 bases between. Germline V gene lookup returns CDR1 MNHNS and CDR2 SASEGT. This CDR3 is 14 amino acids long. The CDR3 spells CASSERGLDTEAFF. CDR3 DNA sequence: TGTGCCAGCAGTGAACGGGGATTGGACACTGAAGCTTTCTTT.

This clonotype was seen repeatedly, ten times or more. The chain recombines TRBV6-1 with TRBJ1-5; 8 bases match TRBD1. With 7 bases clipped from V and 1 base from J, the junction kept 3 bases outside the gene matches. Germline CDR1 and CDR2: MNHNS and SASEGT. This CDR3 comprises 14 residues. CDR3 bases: TGTGCCAGCACCAGGACAGGGAGCAATCAGCCCCAGCATTTT. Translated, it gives CASTRTGSNQPQHF.

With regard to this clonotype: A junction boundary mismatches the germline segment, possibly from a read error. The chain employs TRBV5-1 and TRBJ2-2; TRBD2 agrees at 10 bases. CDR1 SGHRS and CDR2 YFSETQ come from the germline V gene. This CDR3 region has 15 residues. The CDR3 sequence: CASNFSLGASGGLFF. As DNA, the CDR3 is TGCGCCAGCAACTTCTCCTTGGGGGCTAGCGGGGGGCTGTTTTTT.

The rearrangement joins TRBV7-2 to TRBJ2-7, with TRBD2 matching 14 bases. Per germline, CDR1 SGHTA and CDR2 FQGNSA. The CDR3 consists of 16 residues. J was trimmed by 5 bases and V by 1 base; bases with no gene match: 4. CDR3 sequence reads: CASSLGGLAGDHEQYF. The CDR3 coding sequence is TGTGCCAGCAGCTTAGGGGGACTAGCGGGAGACCACGAGCAGTACTTC.

CDR3 residues: CASSLTLAGLETQYF. The CDR3 DNA is TGTGCCAGCAGCTTAACGCTAGCGGGACTAGAGACCCAGTACTTC. The chain joins TRBV7-9 to TRBJ2-5, with TRBD2 matching over 9 bases. This CDR3 is 15 amino acids long. Germline V CDR1 and CDR2: SEHNR, FQNEAQ (reference sequence). V dropped 2 bases and J dropped 4; count of bases not matched to a gene: 5.

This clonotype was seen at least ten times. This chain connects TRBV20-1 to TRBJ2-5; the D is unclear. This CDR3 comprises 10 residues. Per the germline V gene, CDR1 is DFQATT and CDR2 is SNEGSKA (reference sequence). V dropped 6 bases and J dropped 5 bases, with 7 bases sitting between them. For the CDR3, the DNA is TGCAGTGCCCACCGGGAGACCCAGTACTTC. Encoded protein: CSAHRETQYF.

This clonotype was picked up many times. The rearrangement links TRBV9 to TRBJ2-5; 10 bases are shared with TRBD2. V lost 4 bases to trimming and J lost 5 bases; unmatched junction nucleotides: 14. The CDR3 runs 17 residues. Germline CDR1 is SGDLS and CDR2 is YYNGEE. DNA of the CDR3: TGTGCCAGCAGCCCTATTACTACCACTAGCGGGACGGAGACCCAGTACTTC. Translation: CASSPITTTSGTETQYF.

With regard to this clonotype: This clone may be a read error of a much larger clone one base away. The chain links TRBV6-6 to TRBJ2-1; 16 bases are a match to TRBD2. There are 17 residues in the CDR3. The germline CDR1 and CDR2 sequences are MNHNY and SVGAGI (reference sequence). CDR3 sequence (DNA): TGTGTCAGCATCCCGGGACTAGCGGGAGGGCCCTACAATGAGCAGTTCTTC. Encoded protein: CVSIPGLAGGPYNEQFF.

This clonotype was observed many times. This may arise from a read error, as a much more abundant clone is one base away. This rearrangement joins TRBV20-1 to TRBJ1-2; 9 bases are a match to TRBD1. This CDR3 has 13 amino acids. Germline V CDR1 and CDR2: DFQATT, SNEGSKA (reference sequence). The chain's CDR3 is CSADPGTGYGCTF. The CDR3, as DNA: TGCAGTGCTGACCCCGGGACAGGGTATGGCTGCACCTTC.

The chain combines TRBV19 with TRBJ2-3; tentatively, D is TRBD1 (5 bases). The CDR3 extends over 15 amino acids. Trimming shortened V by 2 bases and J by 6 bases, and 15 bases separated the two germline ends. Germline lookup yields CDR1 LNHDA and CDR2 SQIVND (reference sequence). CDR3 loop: CASSIMGQGTDTQYF. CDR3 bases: TGTGCCAGTAGTATAATGGGCCAGGGTACCGATACGCAGTATTTT.

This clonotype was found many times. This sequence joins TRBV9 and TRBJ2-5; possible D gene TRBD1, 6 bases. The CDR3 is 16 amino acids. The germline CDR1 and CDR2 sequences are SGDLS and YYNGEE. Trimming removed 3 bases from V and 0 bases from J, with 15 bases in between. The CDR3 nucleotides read TGTGCCAGCAGCGCGACCACGGGACACTACCAAGAGACCCAGTACTTC. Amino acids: CASSATTGHYQETQYF.

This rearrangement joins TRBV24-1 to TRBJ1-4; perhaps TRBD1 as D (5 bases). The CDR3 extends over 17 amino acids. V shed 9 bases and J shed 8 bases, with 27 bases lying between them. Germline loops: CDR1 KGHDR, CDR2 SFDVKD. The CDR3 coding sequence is TGTGCCACCCACCCCCCCCAGTCGGGACCATACGTCGAAAAACTGTTTTTT. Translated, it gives CATHPPQSGPYVEKLFF.

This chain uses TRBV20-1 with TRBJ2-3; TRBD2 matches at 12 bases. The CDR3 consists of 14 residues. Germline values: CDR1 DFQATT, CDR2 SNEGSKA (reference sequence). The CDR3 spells CRVSSGRASDTQYF. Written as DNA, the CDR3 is TGCAGGGTATCTAGCGGGAGGGCGTCAGATACGCAGTATTTT.

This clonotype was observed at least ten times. CDR3 loop: CASSQVPRVTEAFF. The CDR3 DNA is TGCGCCAGCAGCCAAGTGCCGCGAGTCACTGAAGCTTTCTTT. The genes are TRBV4-1 and TRBJ1-1, with unresolved D. CDR3 length equals 14 residues. The V end lost 1 base, the J end lost 4 bases, and 10 bases lay between the germline ends. Germline V gene sequence: CDR1 MGHRA, CDR2 YSYEKL.

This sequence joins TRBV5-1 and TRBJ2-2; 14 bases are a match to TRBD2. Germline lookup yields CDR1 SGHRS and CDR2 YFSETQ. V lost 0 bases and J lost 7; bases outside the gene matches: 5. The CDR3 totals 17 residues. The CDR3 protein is CASSLGLAGGSDGELFF. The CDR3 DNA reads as TGCGCCAGCAGCTTGGGACTAGCGGGAGGGTCGGACGGGGAGCTGTTTTTT.

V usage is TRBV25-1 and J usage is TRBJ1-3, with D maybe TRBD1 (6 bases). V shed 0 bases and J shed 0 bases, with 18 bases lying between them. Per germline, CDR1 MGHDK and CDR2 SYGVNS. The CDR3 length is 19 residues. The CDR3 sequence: CASSEYTNRAAPSGNTIYF. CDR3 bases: TGTGCCAGCAGTGAATATACCAACAGGGCCGCTCCCTCTGGAAACACCATATATTTT.